This entry describes one T cell receptor (beta chain). Its target is unknown. The CDR3 spans 14 residues. Germline V gives CDR1 SGHTA, CDR2 FQGTGA. The V and J ends lost 3 bases and 7 bases, in that order; junction bases with no gene match: 1. Rearranged V-D-J TRB sequences were amplified with a mixed TRB-A/B primer pool. One entry per CDR3 protein results from TCRdb running MiXCR on the multiplex PCR reads. The sample lists about 7,400 distinct CDR3 sequences, over 35% occurring once. These data belong to a study of T cell repertoires in aging, cancer and after chemotherapy. Study-level information: Donor ages fell into six groups from 30 or younger up to 70 or older. Healthy donor repertoires were recorded over several months to years and showed clear clonal overlap. Study results and caveats: Loss of evenness, beyond lost richness, contributed to age-related TCR diversity decline in cancer patients. Age-matched healthy donors had significantly more diverse, less clonal blood TCR repertoires than untreated cancer patients.

TCR beta rearrangements were amplified from peripheral blood genomic DNA. This clonotype was sampled from a human donor in good health. The rearrangement uses TRBV7-3 and TRBJ2-2; 11 nucleotides agree with TRBD2. The sequencing input was blood. For the CDR3, the DNA is TGTGCCAGCAGCTTGGGACTAGCGGTCGGGGAGCTGTTTTTT. Protein product: CASSLGLAVGELFF.